This T cell receptor beta chain came from a study of blood T cells in healthy people across ages. The use of a sample-barcoded 5' primer and a J-beta primer mix characterized a second PCR of 7 to 11 cycles. TCRdb fed the 5' RACE reads into MiXCR, producing one record per CDR3 protein. The sample comprises 700,000 or so distinct CDR3 sequences, over 40% of which are singletons, and around 32% rests with the top ten. This clonotype was counted a few times. The draw of peripheral blood yielded about 9.4 milliliters from each donor. This CDR3 is 14 amino acids long. The V gene lost 7 bases and the J gene lost 4 bases, with 16 bases spanning the gap. The V gene's germline CDR1 is SEHNR and CDR2 FQNEAQ (reference sequence).

The chain links TRBV7-9 to TRBJ1-2, with D perhaps matching TRBD1 (5 bases). Sequenced sample: blood. The clonotype was recovered from a man older than 75 in good health. The CDR3 protein is CASTLSDIVYGYTF. CDR3 sequence (DNA): TGTGCCAGCACCCTCTCGGACATAGTCTATGGCTACACCTTC.